The next 11 T cell receptor beta chains were all read from a single sample in a study of blood T cell repertoires in COVID-19. TCRdb's table, derived via immunoSEQ multiplex PCR, lists solely in-frame clones and lacks some. The repertoire holds 150,000 to 180,000 clones, with around 89% as singletons. The sequencing input was peripheral blood. These TCRs come from a middle-aged woman with acute or convalescent COVID-19.

The rearrangement joins TRBV29-1 to TRBJ2-3, with 8 nucleotides matching TRBD1. Losses at the gene ends were 2 bases for V and 2 bases for J; bases not matched to a gene: 9. The germline V gene has CDR1 SQVTM and CDR2 ANQGSEA. The CDR3 has 16 amino acids. CDR3 sequence reads: CSVELGAGGYTDTQYF. CDR3 DNA sequence: TGCAGCGTTGAACTAGGGGCAGGGGGCTACACAGATACGCAGTATTTT.

The chain recombines TRBV11-2 with TRBJ2-1; 10 bases line up with TRBD2. V dropped 8 bases and J dropped 9; count of bases not matched to a gene: 10. The CDR3 length is 14 residues. Germline CDR1 reads SGHAT; CDR2 reads FQNNGV. The CDR3 bases are TGTGCCAGCGGACGTAGCGGGAGGAGTGGTGAGCAGTTCTTC. It yields the protein CASGRSGRSGEQFF.

This sequence joins TRBV5-1 and TRBJ1-1; D perhaps matches TRBD1 (6 bases). The germline CDR1 and CDR2 sequences are SGHRS and YFSETQ. The CDR3 contains 15 residues. V lost 3 bases to trimming and J lost 6 bases, with 18 bases between them. CDR3 amino acids: CASSSLDTGNSEAFF. The CDR3 DNA reads TGCGCCAGCAGCTCATTAGATACAGGGAATTCTGAAGCTTTCTTT.

The rearrangement joins TRBV7-9 to TRBJ1-1; the D gene is possibly TRBD1 (6 bases). The V end lost 5 bases, the J end lost 4 bases, and 20 bases lay between the germline ends. Germline V gene lookup returns CDR1 SEHNR and CDR2 FQNEAQ (reference sequence). CDR3 size: 16 residues. CDR3: CASSQGAGAEGTEAFF. The CDR3 DNA sequence: TGTGCCAGCAGCCAAGGGGCAGGGGCTGAGGGCACTGAAGCTTTCTTT.

V usage is TRBV7-2 and J usage is TRBJ2-4; D is perhaps TRBD2 (6 bases). The V end was cut by 5 bases, the J end by 0 bases, with 23 bases between. The CDR3 has 19 amino acids. Germline V CDR1 and CDR2: SGHTA, FQGNSA. The CDR3 loop is CASSDGAGLLHLAKNIQYF. DNA of the CDR3: TGTGCCAGCAGCGATGGAGCGGGCCTTCTCCATCTAGCCAAAAACATTCAGTACTTC. The whole variable domain, filled in from reference TRBV7-2 and TRBJ2-4, reads GAGVSQSPSNKVTEKGKDVELRCDPISGHTALYWYRQSLGQGLEFLIYFQGNSAPDKSGLPSDRFSAERTGGSVSTLTIQRTQQEDSAVYLCASSDGAGLLHLAKNIQYFGAGTRLSVL.

This rearrangement joins TRBV6-2 or TRBV6-3 to TRBJ1-2; 7 positions agree with TRBD1. V dropped 6 bases and J dropped 4; count of bases not matched to a gene: 8. Per germline, CDR1 MNHEY and CDR2 SVGEGT. This CDR3 has 14 amino acids. CDR3 DNA: TGTGCCAGCAGCACGGACAGGTACGGCTATGGCTACACCTTC. This translates into CASSTDRYGYGYTF.

This rearrangement joins TRBV7-2 to TRBJ2-7; possibly TRBD2 for D (5 bases). This CDR3 contains 15 residues. Trimming stripped 3 bases from V and 1 base from J, with 13 bases between. Germline lookup yields CDR1 SGHTA and CDR2 FQGNSA. In nucleotides, the CDR3 is TGTGCCAGCAGCTTCCTAAATGGACTTTCCTACGAGCAGTACTTC. Protein: CASSFLNGLSYEQYF.

This chain joins TRBV2 and TRBJ2-7; D might be TRBD1 (6 bases). The germline CDR1 and CDR2 sequences are SNHLY and FYNNEI. V lost 5 bases to trimming and J lost 0 bases, with 8 bases between them. CDR3 length equals 13 residues. The CDR3 bases are TGTGCCAGCAGTCGACAGGTCTCCTACGAGCAGTACTTC. Its translation is CASSRQVSYEQYF.

This sequence joins TRBV4-2 and TRBJ1-6; possible D gene TRBD1, 6 bases. The ends were cut back, 1 base at V and 15 bases at J, with 19 bases in the middle. The CDR3 spans 15 residues. The V gene's germline CDR1 is LGHNA and CDR2 YNFKEQ. Written as DNA, the CDR3 is TGTGCCAGCAGCCAAGGGGATTACAGGGTCCCACTCCTCCACTTT. This codes for CASSQGDYRVPLLHF.

The gene calls are TRBV2 and TRBJ1-5, with D perhaps TRBD1 (5 bases). The V and J ends lost 6 bases and 4 bases respectively, with 16 bases between them. This CDR3 comprises 15 residues. Germline loops: CDR1 SNHLY, CDR2 FYNNEI. CDR3 region: CASRTGSSRNQPQHF. CDR3 coding DNA: TGTGCCAGCAGAACAGGCTCCAGTCGGAATCAGCCCCAGCATTTT.

The chain is built from TRBV29-1 and TRBJ2-5, with 9 positions matching TRBD1. Looked up from germline, CDR1 is SQVTM and CDR2 is ANQGSEA. V lost 6 bases and J lost 2; bases outside the gene matches: 1. The CDR3 covers 12 residues. CDR3 sequence (DNA): TGCAGCGTGGACAGGGGTCAAGAGACCCAGTACTTC. As protein: CSVDRGQETQYF.